Below are 8 T cell receptor beta chains sequenced from a single sample in a study of human T cells and chemical hapten exposure. Each CDR3 protein gets one entry after TCRdb re-called the RACE reads with MiXCR. The profile shows around 99,000 distinct CDR3 sequences, roughly a tenth of them singletons. The time point denotes: patch test 2, 6 weeks after DPC sensitization. Indicated treatment: therapeutic diphenylcyclopropenone sensitization with weekly scalp DPC. Sequencing used whole blood, obtained in connection with sensitization to the hapten diphenylcyclopropenone (DPC). The receptors were sampled from a woman in her forties with alopecia areata. Some clones in this sample may be carry-over from other donors' samples.

In this sample, this clonotype turned up many times. This rearrangement joins TRBV7-2 to TRBJ2-1; 13 bases agree with TRBD2. This CDR3 comprises 16 residues. Trimming cost V 4 bases and J 7 bases; bases outside gene matches: 7. The V gene's germline CDR1 is SGHTA and CDR2 FQGNSA. CDR3 sequence: CASSSWTSGGINEQFF. DNA of the CDR3: TGTGCCAGCAGCTCCTGGACTAGCGGGGGCATAAATGAGCAGTTCTTC.

The CDR3 spells CASSHSRTGTNEAFF. CDR3 coding DNA: TGCGCCAGCAGCCATTCTCGGACCGGGACCAATGAAGCTTTCTTT. The chain uses TRBV4-1 and TRBJ1-1, with D possibly matching TRBD1 (5 bases). The germline V and J ends were trimmed by 3 bases and 7 bases, with 18 bases remaining between them. The CDR3 loop spans 15 amino acids. Per the germline V gene, CDR1 is MGHRA and CDR2 is YSYEKL.

There are a few counts of this clonotype. The gene calls are TRBV27 and TRBJ1-1; 10 positions agree with TRBD1. Germline CDR1 is MNHEY and CDR2 is SMNVEV (reference sequence). Trimming cost V 1 base and J 5 bases; bases outside gene matches: 7. CDR3 length: 16 amino acids. This CDR3 is CASSLLTGGGRTEAFF. CDR3 DNA: TGTGCCAGCAGTTTATTGACAGGGGGCGGGAGGACTGAAGCTTTCTTT.

This clonotype was observed at least ten times. The rearrangement links TRBV5-1 to TRBJ2-7, with 8 bases matching TRBD2. The junction had 11 bases not matched to a gene; V was cut back by 4 bases and J by 2 bases. Germline CDR1 and CDR2: SGHRS and YFSETQ. This CDR3 is built from 16 residues. CDR3 sequence (DNA): TGCGCCAGCAGCCCTCGACGTGCGGGGGGCCCCTACGAGCAGTACTTC. This gives the protein CASSPRRAGGPYEQYF.

This clonotype has a handful of counts. The chain uses TRBV20-1 and TRBJ2-2, with 11 bases lining up with TRBD2. Unmatched junction bases numbered 11, after V lost 0 bases and J lost 5 bases. CDR1 and CDR2 (germline): DFQATT, SNEGSKA (reference sequence). This CDR3 comprises 18 residues. CDR3 bases: TGCAGTGCTAGAGATCTTCGACTAGCGGGGAGTATGACCGGGGAGCTGTTTTTT. Translating gives CSARDLRLAGSMTGELFF.

The V and J genes are TRBV12-3 or TRBV12-4 and TRBJ1-1, with D perhaps matching TRBD1 (5 bases). The CDR3 covers 15 residues. V dropped 6 bases and J dropped 1 base, with 15 bases sitting between them. The CDR3 nucleotides are TGTGCCAGCAGCCCATCACAAGGGACGAACACTGAAGCTTTCTTT. Encoded protein: CASSPSQGTNTEAFF.

This clonotype occurred a few times. Here the CDR3 DNA reads TGCGCCAGCAGCTTGAATGTAGATACGCAGTATTTT. This codes for CASSLNVDTQYF. The J gene is TRBJ2-3, the V gene TRBV5-1; D gene ambiguous. V lost 1 base, J lost 5 bases, and 5 bases lay in between. Germline lookup yields CDR1 SGHRS and CDR2 YFSETQ. This CDR3 has 12 amino acids.

The chain has TRBV6-5 and TRBJ1-3, with a weak D call TRBD1 (5 bases). Germline CDR1 is MNHEY and CDR2 is SVGAGI. CDR3 length equals 14 residues. V shed 5 bases and J shed 1 base, with 9 bases lying between them. The CDR3 sequence: CASSARESGNTIYF. The CDR3 nucleotides read TGTGCCAGCAGTGCCAGGGAGTCTGGAAACACCATATATTTT.